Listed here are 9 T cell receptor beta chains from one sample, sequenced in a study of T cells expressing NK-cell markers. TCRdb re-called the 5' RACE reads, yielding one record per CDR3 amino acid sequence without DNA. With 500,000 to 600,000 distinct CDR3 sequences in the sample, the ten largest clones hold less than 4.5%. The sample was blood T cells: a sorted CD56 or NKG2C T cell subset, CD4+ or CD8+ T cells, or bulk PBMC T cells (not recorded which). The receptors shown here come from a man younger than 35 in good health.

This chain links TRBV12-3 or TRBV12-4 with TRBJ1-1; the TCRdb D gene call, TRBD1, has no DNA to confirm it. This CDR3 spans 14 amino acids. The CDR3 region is CASSSTGVWTEAFF.

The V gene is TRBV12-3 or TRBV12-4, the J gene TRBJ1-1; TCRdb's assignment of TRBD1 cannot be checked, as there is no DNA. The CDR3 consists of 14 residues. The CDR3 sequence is CASRSQGAFTEAFF.

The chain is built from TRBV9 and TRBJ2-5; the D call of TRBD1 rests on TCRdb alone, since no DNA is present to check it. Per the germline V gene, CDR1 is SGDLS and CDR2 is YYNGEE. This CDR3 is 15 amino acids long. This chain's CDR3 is CASSVDRGFQETQYF.

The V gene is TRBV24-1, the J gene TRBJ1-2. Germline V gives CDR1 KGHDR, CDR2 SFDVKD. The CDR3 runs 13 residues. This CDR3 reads CATSDLGEGGYTF.

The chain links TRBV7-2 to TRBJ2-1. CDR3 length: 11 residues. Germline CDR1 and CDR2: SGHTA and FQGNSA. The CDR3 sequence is CASGSQREQFF.

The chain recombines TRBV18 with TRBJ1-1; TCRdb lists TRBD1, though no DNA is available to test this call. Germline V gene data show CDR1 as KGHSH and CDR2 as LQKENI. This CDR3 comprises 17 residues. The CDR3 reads CASSPLQGQSFGTEAFF.

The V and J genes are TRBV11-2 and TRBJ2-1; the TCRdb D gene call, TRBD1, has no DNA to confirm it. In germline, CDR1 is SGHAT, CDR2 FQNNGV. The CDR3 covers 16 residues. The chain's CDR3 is CASSLVGASPYNEQFF.

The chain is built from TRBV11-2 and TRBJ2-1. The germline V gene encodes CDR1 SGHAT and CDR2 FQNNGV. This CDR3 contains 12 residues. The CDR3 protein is CASSHDTYEQFF.

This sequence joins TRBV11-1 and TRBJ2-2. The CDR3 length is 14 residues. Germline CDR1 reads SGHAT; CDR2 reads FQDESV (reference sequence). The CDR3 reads CASSLRLASGELFF.